Listed below are T cell receptor beta chains from one sample, sequenced in a study of blood T cell repertoires in COVID-19. Assay used: immunoSEQ multiplex PCR; TCRdb lists only in-frame clones, some missing. The sample carries about 73,000 clones, approximately 80% recorded once. Sequenced material: peripheral blood. The receptors shown here come from a man of 80 years or more with active or convalescent COVID-19. Both conserved end residues are part of each CDR3. The D gene is left open where the match is weak. Clone size is not always given. Where it is, it says once, few, many or a class for expanded clones.

d_call clone_size j_call v_call cdr3_nt cdr3_aa
- - TRBJ2-2 TRBV5-1 TGCGCCAGCAGCTTGCAGGGGCCGGGTGCCGGGGAGCTGTTTTTT CASSLQGPGAGELFF
- - TRBJ2-2 TRBV7-2 TGTGCCAGCAGCGCAATCGGTAGTCCCACCGGGGAGCTGTTTTTT CASSAIGSPTGELFF
- - TRBJ2-3 TRBV7-2 TGTGCCAGCGCTAGCCCAGATACGCAGTATTTT CASASPDTQYF
- - TRBJ2-7 TRBV10-3 TGTGCCATCAGTTCCTCCGAGCAGTACTTC CAISSSEQYF
- - TRBJ2-1 TRBV15 TGTGCCACCAGCAGAGATAGGGACTCGGAGCAGTTCTTC CATSRDRDSEQFF
- once TRBJ1-5 TRBV19 TGTGCCAGTAGTATGTGGCAGGGGATGCAGCCCCAGCATTTT CASSMWQGMQPQHF
TRBD1 - TRBJ2-1 TRBV11-3 TGTGCCAGCAGCTTAGACCGGGACAGGAGGAATGAGCAGTTCTTC CASSLDRDRRNEQFF
- - TRBJ2-7 TRBV5-1 TGCGCCAGCAGCCCGGTGAGGTTAAACGAGCAGTACTTC CASSPVRLNEQYF
- - TRBJ2-2 TRBV18 TGTGCCAGCTCACCAGACAGGAGAGCCGCCGGGGAGCTGTTTTTT CASSPDRRAAGELFF
TRBD1 - TRBJ1-2 TRBV5-4 TGTGCCAGCAGCAGGGGACAGGGGGCTTTTTTTGGCTACACCTTC CASSRGQGAFFGYTF
- few TRBJ1-6 TRBV30 TGTGCCTGGTGCCTCGGGAATAATTCACCCCTCCACTTT CAWCLGNNSPLHF
TRBD1 - TRBJ2-2 TRBV6-5 TGTGCCAGTAGGGGACAGGGGAACACCGGGGAGCTGTTTTTT CASRGQGNTGELFF
TRBD1 - TRBJ2-3 TRBV30 TGTGCCTGGAGTGGGAGACAGGGCATACTCGGGGCGCAGTATTTT CAWSGRQGILGAQYF
TRBD2 - TRBJ2-7 TRBV18 TGTGCCAGCTCACCAAGGGCGACTAGCGGCTCCTACGAGCAGTACTTC CASSPRATSGSYEQYF
TRBD1 - TRBJ1-5 TRBV6-1 TGTGCCAGCACTAAACACAGGGGGCAAGAGCAGCCCCAGCATTTT CASTKHRGQEQPQHF
- once TRBJ2-7 TRBV14 TGTGCCAGCAGCCAAAGGACAGTAACCTACGAGCAGTACTTC CASSQRTVTYEQYF
- - TRBJ2-7 TRBV6-1 TGTGCCAGCAGTGAATCCGGGTCCTGGTACGAGCAGTACTTC CASSESGSWYEQYF
TRBD2 - TRBJ2-1 TRBV5-1 TGCGCCAGCAGCTTGGCTGGGACTAACTCCTACAATGAGCAGTTCTTC CASSLAGTNSYNEQFF
TRBD1 many TRBJ1-6 TRBV5-6 TGTGCCAGCAGCTTGTCCGGGACAGGGTTTCGTTCACCCCTCCACTTT CASSLSGTGFRSPLHF
- - TRBJ1-5 TRBV28 TGTGCCAGCAGCTATGGACAGAGAGGTAGGAATCAGCCCCAGCATTTT CASSYGQRGRNQPQHF
- - TRBJ2-6 TRBV14 TGTGCCAGCAGCCAAGGGGGCCCGACAGTACCTGGGGCCAACGTCCTGACTTTC CASSQGGPTVPGANVLTF
TRBD1 - TRBJ1-2 TRBV18 TGTGCCAGCTCCCACGATGACAGGGGGCTAGTCGGTTATGGCTACACCTTC CASSHDDRGLVGYGYTF
TRBD1 once TRBJ2-5 TRBV29-1 TGCAGCGTTGAAGAGGACAGGGCAGAGACCCAGTACTTC CSVEEDRAETQYF
- few TRBJ1-1 TRBV7-2 TGTGCCAGCAGCTTAGCGGGGAGCTACACTGAAGCTTTCTTT CASSLAGSYTEAFF
- - TRBJ1-5 TRBV30 TGTGCCTTCTCGCAGGGTAACAATCAGCCCCAGCATTTT CAFSQGNNQPQHF
- - TRBJ2-1 TRBV6-2/TRBV6-3 TGTGCCAGCAGCGAACAGGTGAATGAGCAGTTCTTC CASSEQVNEQFF
TRBD2 - TRBJ2-1 TRBV7-9 TGTGCCAGCAGCTTAGGGGGGTCTAGCGGGAGCAATGAGCAGTTCTTC CASSLGGSSGSNEQFF
TRBD1 - TRBJ2-7 TRBV4-1 TGCGCCAGCAGCCGGTCTCAAGGACAGGGGCCCTACGAGCAGTACTTC CASSRSQGQGPYEQYF
TRBD1 - TRBJ2-2 TRBV28 TGTGCCGCGCAGGGGGACCTCGCGAACACCGGGGAGCTGTTTTTT CAAQGDLANTGELFF
- - TRBJ2-7 TRBV5-5 TGTGCCAGCAGCTTGGACAGCCGAAATGAGTACTTC CASSLDSRNEYF
TRBD1 - TRBJ1-5 TRBV28 TGTGCCAGCATTCAGGACAGGGCAATTCAGCCCCAGCATTTT CASIQDRAIQPQHF
- once TRBJ1-6 TRBV30 TGTGCCTGGAGTGCGAGCCTACAGTCGAATTCACCCCTCCACTTT CAWSASLQSNSPLHF
TRBD1 - TRBJ1-2 TRBV5-1 TGCGCCAGCAGCTTGATAGGGGGCGCGGGTGGCTACACCTTC CASSLIGGAGGYTF
- once TRBJ2-3 TRBV19 TGTGCCAGTAGTCAAGGACAGAGAGATACGCAGTATTTT CASSQGQRDTQYF
TRBD1 - TRBJ1-6 TRBV3-1/TRBV3-2 TGTGCCAGCAGCCTTCGGGACAGCGCTTATAATTCACCCCTCCACTTT CASSLRDSAYNSPLHF
TRBD1 - TRBJ1-4 TRBV18 TGTGCCAGCTCACCCGGACAGGGGGCGTTTGAAAAACTGTTTTTT CASSPGQGAFEKLFF
TRBD1 once TRBJ2-7 TRBV5-1 TGCGCCAGCAGCTTGGGTGGACAGGGGTCCTACGAGCAGTACTTC CASSLGGQGSYEQYF
TRBD1 - TRBJ2-7 TRBV6-2/TRBV6-3 TGTGCCAGCAGTTACTTCGGACAGGTTTGGCAGTACTTC CASSYFGQVWQYF
TRBD1 few TRBJ1-5 TRBV19 TGTGCCAGTAGTATAGCGGGACAGCTCAATCAGCCCCAGCATTTT CASSIAGQLNQPQHF
TRBD1 few TRBJ1-2 TRBV28 TGTGCCAGCAGTAACCCGATGTGGGACAGGGGGTTCTATGGCTACACCTTC CASSNPMWDRGFYGYTF
TRBD1 - TRBJ1-6 TRBV27 TGTGCCAGCAGTTCAGGACAGGGAATAGATTCACCCCTCCACTTT CASSSGQGIDSPLHF
- - TRBJ1-1 TRBV29-1 TGCAGCACCCGAAGGGGGTCAGGGAGAAACACTGAAGCTTTCTTT CSTRRGSGRNTEAFF
TRBD1 - TRBJ2-5 TRBV4-2 TGTGCCAGCAGCCAAGAGGGGACAGGGGATGAGACCCAGTACTTC CASSQEGTGDETQYF
TRBD1 - TRBJ1-2 TRBV18 TGTGCCAGCTCACCCGGGACAGGGGGTGTTTATGGCTACACCTTC CASSPGTGGVYGYTF
- - TRBJ1-2 TRBV20-1 TGCAGTGCGAAGGCCCAGGGGAATTACACCTTC CSAKAQGNYTF
- - TRBJ2-2 TRBV6-4 TGTGCCAGCATGGTCCCGGGCACCGGGGAGCTGTTTTTT CASMVPGTGELFF
- - TRBJ1-1 TRBV19 TGTGCCAGCGCTCCGGGACACAACACTGAAGCTTTCTTT CASAPGHNTEAFF
TRBD1 - TRBJ1-6 TRBV15 TGTGCCACCAGCTCCGGGACAGTTAATTCACCCCTCCACTTT CATSSGTVNSPLHF
- - TRBJ2-6 TRBV19 TGTGCCAGTAGATTGCGGGACGGAAGCTCTGGGGCCAACGTCCTGACTTTC CASRLRDGSSGANVLTF
TRBD1 once TRBJ1-6 TRBV9 TGTGCCAGCAGCCCCAGGACAGGGAATTCACCCCTCCACTTT CASSPRTGNSPLHF
- - TRBJ1-5 TRBV7-2 TGTGCCAGCAGCCCTGGCACAGGCGGTCAGCCCCAGCATTTT CASSPGTGGQPQHF
- - TRBJ1-2 TRBV4-1 TGCGCCAGCAGCCAAGATAGGGCAGGGCTTTATGGCTACACCTTC CASSQDRAGLYGYTF
- once TRBJ2-5 TRBV3-1/TRBV3-2 TGTGCCAGCAGCCAAGCTTTTAGCCCCCAAGAGACCCAGTACTTC CASSQAFSPQETQYF
- - TRBJ2-1 TRBV27 TGTGCCAGCTGGGACTTCGATGAGCAGTTCTTC CASWDFDEQFF
TRBD1 - TRBJ2-5 TRBV5-1 TGCGCCAGCAGCCGGGACAGGGGGCCTCAAGAGACCCAGTACTTC CASSRDRGPQETQYF